The 15 T cell receptor beta chains listed next were all sequenced from one sample in a study of blood T cell repertoires in COVID-19. TCRdb's table, derived via immunoSEQ multiplex PCR, lists solely in-frame clones and lacks some. The profile shows almost 200,000 clones, 70% to 80% of them singletons. The sequenced sample consisted of peripheral blood. The receptors shown here come from a middle-aged woman with COVID-19, enrolled during active disease.

The chain uses TRBV5-1 and TRBJ2-2, with unresolved D. The CDR3 is 13 amino acids. Germline lookup yields CDR1 SGHRS and CDR2 YFSETQ. V was cut by 0 bases and J by 6 bases, with 6 bases left in between. Here the CDR3 reads CASSLAEAGELFF. The CDR3 bases are TGCGCCAGCAGCTTGGCAGAGGCCGGGGAGCTGTTTTTT.

The chain recombines TRBV7-2 with TRBJ2-1; 12 nucleotides match TRBD2. Germline CDR1 and CDR2: SGHTA and FQGNSA. V lost 4 bases to trimming and J lost 7 bases; unmatched junction nucleotides: 2. The CDR3 totals 14 residues. CDR3 DNA: TGTGCCAGCAGCTCTAGCGGGAGGGCGAATGAGCAGTTCTTC. Amino acid sequence: CASSSSGRANEQFF. Filled out from reference TRBV7-2 and TRBJ2-1, the complete variable domain reads GAGVSQSPSNKVTEKGKDVELRCDPISGHTALYWYRQSLGQGLEFLIYFQGNSAPDKSGLPSDRFSAERTGGSVSTLTIQRTQQEDSAVYLCASSSSGRANEQFFGPGTRLTVL.

This clone came up once. Different DNA sequences within this sample yield the same CDR3. The chain is built from TRBV7-2 and TRBJ2-1; 8 positions match TRBD1. The germline V gene has CDR1 SGHTA and CDR2 FQGNSA. V was clipped by 1 base and J by 7 bases; unmatched bases: 3. The CDR3 is 14 residues long. The CDR3 DNA reads TGTGCCAGCAGCTTAGACAGGGGGACAAATGAGCAGTTCTTC. This translates into CASSLDRGTNEQFF.

This clone has a single count. The chain employs TRBV30 and TRBJ2-3; no firm D call. Germline CDR1 is GTSNPN and CDR2 is SVGIG (reference sequence). Trimming left V 5 bases short and J 1 base short, with 13 bases between. This CDR3 is built from 14 residues. The CDR3 here is CAWHIDQGTDTQYF. The CDR3 DNA sequence: TGTGCCTGGCACATCGACCAGGGCACAGATACGCAGTATTTT.

The chain combines TRBV4-3 with TRBJ2-2, with D possibly TRBD2 on 6 matching bases. CDR3 size: 14 residues. CDR1 and CDR2 from the germline V gene are LGHNA and YSLEER. Trimming took off 4 bases at V and 4 bases at J, with 10 bases between the two ends. The CDR3: CASSLNGGTGELFF. Written as DNA, the CDR3 is TGCGCCAGCAGCCTGAACGGGGGCACCGGGGAGCTGTTTTTT.

The CDR3: CASSVEPVVDTQYF. CDR3 sequence (DNA): TGTGCCAGCAGCGTAGAGCCGGTCGTCGATACGCAGTATTTT. J is TRBJ2-3 and V is TRBV9; D is unclear. The germline CDR1 and CDR2 sequences are SGDLS and YYNGEE. V was trimmed by 0 bases and J by 6 bases, leaving 11 bases between them. The CDR3 runs to 14 residues.

The genes are TRBV5-1 and TRBJ2-3; 10 nucleotides match TRBD2. Per the germline V gene, CDR1 is SGHRS and CDR2 is YFSETQ. The length of the CDR3 is 16 residues. V was pared by 0 bases and J by 6 bases, with 7 bases of the junction left unmatched. The CDR3 DNA sequence: TGCGCCAGCAGCTTGGCCCTAGCGGGGGTAGCCGATACGCAGTATTTT. Encoded protein: CASSLALAGVADTQYF.

This clone came up once. The chain has TRBV5-1 and TRBJ1-2; 8 bases are a match to TRBD1. Germline V gene lookup returns CDR1 SGHRS and CDR2 YFSETQ. V lost 0 bases to trimming and J lost 14 bases; unmatched junction nucleotides: 15. This CDR3 is built from 15 residues. The CDR3 region is CASSLGGTGQNLMTF. The CDR3 nucleotides are TGCGCCAGCAGCTTGGGGGGGACAGGCCAAAATCTGATGACCTTC.

V usage is TRBV3-1 (or the pseudogene TRBV3-2) and J usage is TRBJ1-6, with 9 bases matching TRBD1. Germline CDR1 is LGHDT and CDR2 is YNNKEL (reference sequence). The V gene end was trimmed by 5 bases and the J gene end by 10 bases; junction bases not matched to a gene: 12. This CDR3 has 16 residues. The DNA of the CDR3 is TGTGCCAGCAGCTCTCTGTTGGGACAGGGAGGGTCACCCCTCCACTTT. Translated: CASSSLLGQGGSPLHF.

This rearrangement joins TRBV24-1 to TRBJ2-7; no definite D call. Trimming removed 6 bases at V and 5 bases at J, with 13 bases between. The CDR3 has 13 residues. In germline, CDR1 is KGHDR, CDR2 SFDVKD. The CDR3 reads CATSSSLSDEQYF. The CDR3 DNA reads as TGTGCCACCAGTAGCTCCTTGTCCGACGAGCAGTACTTC.

The V and J genes are TRBV5-4 and TRBJ1-4; 9 bases map to TRBD1. Germline V CDR1 and CDR2: SGHNT, YYREEE (reference sequence). The CDR3 has 14 residues. The V and J ends lost 3 bases and 8 bases, in that order; junction bases with no gene match: 5. CDR3 protein: CASSSRDREEKLFF. The CDR3 DNA sequence: TGTGCCAGCAGCTCCCGGGACAGGGAAGAAAAACTGTTTTTT.

This rearrangement joins TRBV13 to TRBJ1-1; D uncertain. V was pared by 5 bases and J by 5 bases, with 6 bases between. This CDR3 has 11 residues. Germline CDR1 reads PRHDT; CDR2 reads FYEKMQ (reference sequence). The CDR3 region is CASSAITEAFF. The CDR3 DNA reads as TGTGCCAGCAGCGCGATAACTGAAGCTTTCTTT.

The chain carries TRBV9 and TRBJ1-6; no clear D. V gave up 1 base and J gave up 8 bases, with 13 bases separating them. This CDR3 comprises 15 residues. CDR1 and CDR2 (germline): SGDLS, YYNGEE. CDR3 nucleotides: TGTGCCAGCAGCGTATCGGTTACTAACGATTCACCCCTCCACTTT. As protein: CASSVSVTNDSPLHF.

The V call is TRBV7-2, the J call TRBJ2-7; 7 bases are shared with TRBD1. This CDR3 has 17 residues. V shed 4 bases, J shed 0 bases, and the junction held 12 bases outside the gene matches. CDR1 and CDR2 (germline): SGHTA, FQGNSA. Here the CDR3 reads CASSWTGTAFSSYEQYF. DNA for the CDR3: TGTGCCAGCAGCTGGACCGGGACAGCCTTTAGCTCCTACGAGCAGTACTTC.

J is TRBJ1-6 and V is TRBV5-1, with 10 bases that match TRBD1. The CDR3 contains 15 residues. Germline CDR1 is SGHRS and CDR2 is YFSETQ. V lost 2 bases, J lost 8 bases, and 4 bases stayed unmatched. The CDR3 region is CASSLDRGRHSPLHF. The CDR3, as DNA: TGCGCCAGCAGCTTAGACAGGGGGCGGCATTCACCCCTCCACTTT.